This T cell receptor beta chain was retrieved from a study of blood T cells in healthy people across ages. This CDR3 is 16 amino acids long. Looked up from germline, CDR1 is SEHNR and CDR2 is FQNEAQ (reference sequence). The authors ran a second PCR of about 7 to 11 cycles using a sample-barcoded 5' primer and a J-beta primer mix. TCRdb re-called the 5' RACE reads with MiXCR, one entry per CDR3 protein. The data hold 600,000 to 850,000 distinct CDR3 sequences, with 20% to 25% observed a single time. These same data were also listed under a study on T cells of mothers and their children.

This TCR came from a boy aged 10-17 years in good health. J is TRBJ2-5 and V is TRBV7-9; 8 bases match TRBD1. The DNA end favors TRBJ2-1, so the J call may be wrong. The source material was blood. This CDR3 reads CASSSPGQVGGNEQFF. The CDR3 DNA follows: TGTGCCAGCAGCTCCCCGGGACAGGTTGGCGGCAATGAGCAGTTCTTC.